The present entry profiles one T cell receptor (beta chain) with its context. Antigen specificity is unknown. V was clipped by 6 bases and J by 4 bases, with 10 bases between them. Germline V gives CDR1 SNHLY, CDR2 FYNNEI. The CDR3 is 12 residues long. This specimen comes from a study of T-cell memory formation after mild COVID-19. The study, taken as a whole, reports: The study found contracting CD4+ clones mainly in CM and EM and contracting CD8+ clones in EMRA. Memory sampled before infection contained some responding clones, suggesting cross-reactive memory joined.

TCRdb used MiXCR to reprocess the 5' RACE reads, holding one entry per CDR3 protein. The sample includes some 100,000 distinct CDR3 sequences, over 8.5% of them seen just once. The chain carries TRBV2 and TRBJ2-7; D perhaps matches TRBD2 (5 bases). The material sequenced was PBMCs or a T cell subset sorted from them (not recorded which). This receptor was taken from a man aged 18 to 30 who had mild COVID-19 (a few samples of this study predate the infection). Cell type and time point are not known. The CDR3 bases are TGTGCCAGCAGCGTCGGGGTTTACGAGCAGTACGTC. Its translation: CASSVGVYEQYV.